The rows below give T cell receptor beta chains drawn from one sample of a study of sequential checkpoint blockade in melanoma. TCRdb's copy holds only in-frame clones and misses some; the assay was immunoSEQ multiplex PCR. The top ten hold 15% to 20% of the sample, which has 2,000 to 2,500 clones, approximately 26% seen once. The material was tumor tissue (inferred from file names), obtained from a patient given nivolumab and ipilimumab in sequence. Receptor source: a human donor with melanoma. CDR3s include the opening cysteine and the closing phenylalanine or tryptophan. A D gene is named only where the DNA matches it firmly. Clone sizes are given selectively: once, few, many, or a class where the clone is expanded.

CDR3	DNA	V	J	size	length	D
CASRLSGDTQYF	TGTGCCAGTAGACTGAGCGGGGATACGCAGTATTTT	TRBV19	TRBJ2-3	few	12	-
CASSESVGFNTGELFF	TGCGCCAGCAGTGAGTCGGTCGGGTTTAACACCGGGGAGCTGTTTTTT	TRBV10-2	TRBJ2-2	-	16	-
CASSYSIRERGNTEAFF	TGTGCCAGCAGTTACTCGATAAGGGAGCGGGGAAACACTGAAGCTTTCTTT	TRBV6-8	TRBJ1-1	few	17	-
CASRDSFSEAFF	TGTGCCAGTAGGGACAGTTTCTCTGAAGCTTTCTTT	TRBV19	TRBJ1-1	-	12	-
CSVASRGARDTQYF	TGCAGCGTTGCCTCCCGGGGGGCAAGGGATACGCAGTATTTT	TRBV29-1	TRBJ2-3	few	14	-
CASSGESGIHNEQFF	TGCGCCAGCAGCGGGGAATCAGGGATCCACAATGAGCAGTTCTTC	TRBV1	TRBJ2-1	few	15	-
CASSSGRAGNTIYF	TGCGCCAGCAGCTCCGGCAGAGCTGGAAACACCATATATTTT	TRBV5-1	TRBJ1-3	few	14	-
CASTLLGEYNYGYTF	TGTGCCAGCACTCTACTGGGGGAGTATAACTATGGCTACACCTTC	TRBV11-3	TRBJ1-2	few	15	-
CSVAGQKNTGELFF	TGCAGCGTTGCGGGACAGAAGAACACCGGGGAGCTGTTTTTT	TRBV29-1	TRBJ2-2	-	14	TRBD1
CASSFLGTGENIQYF	TGTGCCAGTAGTTTCCTCGGGACAGGGGAAAACATTCAGTACTTC	TRBV19	TRBJ2-4	-	15	TRBD1
CASSIYDSSIYNEQFF	TGTGCCAGTAGTATCTACGACTCATCCATCTACAATGAGCAGTTCTTC	TRBV19	TRBJ2-1	-	16	-
CATGRGQGQNIQYF	TGTGCCACCGGTCGAGGACAGGGTCAAAACATTCAGTACTTC	TRBV9	TRBJ2-4	-	14	TRBD1
CASSPSGTGRTEAFF	TGTGCCAGCAGCCCCTCCGGGACAGGGAGGACTGAAGCTTTCTTT	TRBV11-3	TRBJ1-1	large	15	TRBD1
CAIREGGPTGYTF	TGTGCCATCAGGGAGGGGGGGCCGACGGGCTACACCTTC	TRBV6-8	TRBJ1-2	few	13	-
CAWSVQGYGYTF	TGTGCCTGGAGTGTACAGGGGTATGGCTACACCTTC	TRBV30	TRBJ1-2	-	12	TRBD1
CASSPLAGGETQYF	TGCGCCAGCAGCCCCCTAGCGGGGGGAGAGACCCAGTACTTC	TRBV5-1	TRBJ2-5	-	14	TRBD2
CASSFTGTGGTGANVLTF	TGTGCCAGCAGCTTTACCGGGACAGGGGGTACTGGGGCCAACGTCCTGACTTTC	TRBV11-3	TRBJ2-6	medium-sized	18	TRBD1
CASSGGGATDTQYF	TGTGCCAGCAGTGGCGGGGGGGCCACAGATACGCAGTATTTT	TRBV6-8	TRBJ2-3	once	14	TRBD2
CASSPPEDRGIFGYTF	TGTGCCAGCAGCCCCCCGGAGGACAGGGGTATCTTCGGCTACACCTTC	TRBV14	TRBJ1-2	once	16	TRBD1
CASSLGPAGSGYTF	TGCGCCAGCAGCTTGGGTCCCGCAGGGAGTGGCTACACCTTC	TRBV5-1	TRBJ1-2	-	14	-
CASSVGPTGHLASNVLTF	TGTGCCAGCAGCGTAGGACCCACCGGACATCTGGCGTCCAACGTCCTGACTTTC	TRBV9	TRBJ2-6	-	18	-
CASSYLPPSGELFF	TGTGCCAGCAGTTATCTCCCCCCGAGCGGGGAGCTGTTTTTT	TRBV6-8	TRBJ2-2	few	14	-
CASSVGEGGYEQYF	TGTGCCAGCAGCGTAGGGGAGGGTGGCTACGAGCAGTACTTC	TRBV9	TRBJ2-7	large	14	TRBD2
CASSYDRGAYEQYF	TGCGCCAGCAGCTACGACAGGGGAGCCTACGAGCAGTACTTC	TRBV5-1	TRBJ2-7	-	14	TRBD1
CASSLAGSLEKLFF	TGTGCCAGCAGCTTAGCGGGTAGTCTTGAAAAACTGTTTTTT	TRBV13	TRBJ1-4	-	14	-
CASSLKSRSTDTQYF	TGTGCCAGCAGCTTAAAAAGCAGGAGCACAGATACGCAGTATTTT	TRBV11-3	TRBJ2-3	-	15	-
CASSESGGTDTQYF	TGCGCCAGCAGTGAGTCAGGGGGCACAGATACGCAGTATTTT	TRBV10-2	TRBJ2-3	-	14	-
CASTTGRAGGQETQYF	TGTGCCAGCACCACCGGGCGGGCGGGGGGTCAAGAGACCCAGTACTTC	TRBV9	TRBJ2-5	few	16	TRBD2
CASSEGQGVGEQFF	TGTGCCAGCAGTGAAGGACAGGGGGTCGGTGAGCAGTTCTTC	TRBV6-1	TRBJ2-1	medium-sized	14	TRBD1
CASSLGLAGDPYQETQYF	TGCGCCAGCAGCTTGGGTCTAGCGGGGGACCCGTACCAAGAGACCCAGTACTTC	TRBV5-1	TRBJ2-5	few	18	TRBD2
CASSKNTGGSEAFF	TGTGCCAGCAGCAAGAATACAGGGGGCAGTGAAGCTTTCTTT	TRBV11-3	TRBJ1-1	few	14	TRBD1
CASSPLENEQFF	TGTGCCAGCAGTCCCCTCGAGAATGAGCAGTTCTTC	TRBV6-8	TRBJ2-1	few	12	-
CASGVNQPQHF	TGTGCTAGTGGCGTAAATCAGCCCCAGCATTTT	TRBV12-5	TRBJ1-5	few	11	-
CASSLVPVGGLTSRTDTQYF	TGTGCCAGCAGCTTAGTCCCGGTTGGGGGATTAACTTCCCGGACAGATACGCAGTATTTT	TRBV7-6	TRBJ2-3	few	20	-
CATSRKGPGQADTGELFF	TGTGCCACCAGCAGAAAAGGACCGGGACAGGCCGACACCGGGGAGCTGTTTTTT	TRBV15	TRBJ2-2	-	18	TRBD1
CASSSTGANEKLFF	TGTGCCAGCAGCTCCACAGGGGCTAATGAAAAACTGTTTTTT	TRBV11-3	TRBJ1-4	medium-sized	14	TRBD1
CATSRVGRLTEQYF	TGTGCCACCAGCAGAGTTGGCCGTCTAACCGAGCAGTACTTC	TRBV15	TRBJ2-7	few	14	-
CASMRTEAESYNEQFF	TGTGCCAGCATGAGGACAGAGGCCGAGTCCTACAATGAGCAGTTCTTC	TRBV6-8	TRBJ2-1	few	16	-
CASSLKGDTGELFF	TGTGCCAGCAGTTTGAAAGGAGACACCGGGGAGCTGTTTTTT	TRBV6-8	TRBJ2-2	-	14	-
CASSGGLTTYEQYF	TGTGCCAGCAGTGGGGGGTTGACGACCTACGAGCAGTACTTC	TRBV11-1	TRBJ2-7	-	14	-
CASTALGSGDEQYF	TGCGCCAGCACCGCCCTCGGCTCGGGGGACGAGCAGTACTTC	TRBV5-1	TRBJ2-7	once	14	-
CASSSRPYTEAFF	TGTGCCAGCAGTTCGAGGCCTTACACTGAAGCTTTCTTT	TRBV27	TRBJ1-1	-	13	-
CASRTTGEGYTF	TGTGCCAGCAGGACTACAGGGGAGGGCTACACCTTC	TRBV2	TRBJ1-2	few	12	TRBD1
CASSLETGGEKLFF	TGTGCCAGCAGCTTGGAAACAGGCGGAGAAAAACTGTTTTTT	TRBV11-3	TRBJ1-4	-	14	-
CASSLADGVNTIYF	TGTGCCAGCAGCTTGGCCGATGGGGTAAACACCATATATTTT	TRBV11-3	TRBJ1-3	-	14	-
CASSIAGGFTEAFF	TGTGCCAGTAGTATAGCCGGGGGCTTCACTGAAGCTTTCTTT	TRBV19	TRBJ1-1	few	14	-